This T cell receptor (beta chain) was profiled in a study of human T cells and chemical hapten exposure. Study-wide context: Small pooled library volume differences chiefly drove per-sample TCR yield variation.

The study used a library that attached unique molecular identifiers to individual cDNA molecules. TCRdb passed the RACE reads through MiXCR, listing each CDR3 protein once. Among 100,000 to 150,000 distinct CDR3 sequences listed, approximately 9.5% were seen once. The V and J ends lost 6 bases and 2 bases respectively, with 14 bases between them. Germline CDR1 LNHDA, CDR2 SQIVND (reference sequence). This CDR3 contains 15 residues. Time point described: healthy volunteer bleed at 2 weeks. Unfractionated whole blood yielded total RNA. This sequence originates from a male donor in good health. Some clones in this sample may be carry-over from other donors' samples. The rearrangement joins TRBV19 to TRBJ1-5; D is perhaps TRBD1 (5 bases). Material: whole blood. DNA of the CDR3: TGTGCCAGTAGGCCCGGGGCGTCGGGCAATCAGCCCCAGCATTTT. Translated, it gives CASRPGASGNQPQHF.